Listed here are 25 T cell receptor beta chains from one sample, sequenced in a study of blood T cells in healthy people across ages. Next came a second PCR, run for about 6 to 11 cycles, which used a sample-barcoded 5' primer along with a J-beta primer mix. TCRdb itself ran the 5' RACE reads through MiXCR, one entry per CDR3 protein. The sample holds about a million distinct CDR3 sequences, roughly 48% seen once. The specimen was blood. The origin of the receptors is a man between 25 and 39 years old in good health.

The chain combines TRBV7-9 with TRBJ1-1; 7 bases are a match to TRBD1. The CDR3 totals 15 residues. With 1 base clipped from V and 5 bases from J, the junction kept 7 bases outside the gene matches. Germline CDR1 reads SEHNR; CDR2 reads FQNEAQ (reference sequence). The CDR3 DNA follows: TGTGCCAGCAGCTTAGTTTTGCAGGGGGTTACTGAAGCTTTCTTT. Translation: CASSLVLQGVTEAFF.

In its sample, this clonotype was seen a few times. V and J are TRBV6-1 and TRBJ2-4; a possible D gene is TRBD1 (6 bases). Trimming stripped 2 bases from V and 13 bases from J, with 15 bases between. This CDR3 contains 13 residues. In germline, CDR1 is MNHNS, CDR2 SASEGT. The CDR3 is CASSEMGTWEQYF. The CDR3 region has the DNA TGTGCCAGCAGTGAAATGGGGACATGGGAGCAGTACTTC.

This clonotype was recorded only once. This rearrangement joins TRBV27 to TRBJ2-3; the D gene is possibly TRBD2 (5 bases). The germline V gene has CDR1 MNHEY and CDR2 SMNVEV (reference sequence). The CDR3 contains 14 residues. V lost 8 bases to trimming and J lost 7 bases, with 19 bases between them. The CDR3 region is CASARGAVPHTQYF. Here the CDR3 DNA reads TGTGCCAGCGCCCGGGGTGCGGTACCCCATACGCAGTATTTT.

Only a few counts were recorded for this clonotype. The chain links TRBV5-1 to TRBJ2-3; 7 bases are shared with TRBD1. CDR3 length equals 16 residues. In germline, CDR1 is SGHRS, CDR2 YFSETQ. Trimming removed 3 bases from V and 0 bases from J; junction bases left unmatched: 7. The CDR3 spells CASSSGTATSTDTQYF. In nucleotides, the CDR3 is TGCGCCAGCAGCTCTGGGACAGCGACCAGCACAGATACGCAGTATTTT.

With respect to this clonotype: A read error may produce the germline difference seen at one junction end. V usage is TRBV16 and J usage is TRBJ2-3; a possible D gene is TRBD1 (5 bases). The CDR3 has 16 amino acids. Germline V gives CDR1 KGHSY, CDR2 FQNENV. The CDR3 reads CASSHPGHLSTDTQYF. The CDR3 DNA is TGTGCCAGCAGCCATCCCGGACACCTGAGCACGGATACGCAGTATTTT.

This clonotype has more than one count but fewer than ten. The CDR3 nucleotides read TGTGCCAGCAGCCCACGACAGGGTAGGGATTCACCCCTCCACTTT. Amino acid sequence: CASSPRQGRDSPLHF. This chain connects TRBV4-2 to TRBJ1-6; 7 nucleotides line up with TRBD1. The J segment lost 8 bases and the V segment lost 4 bases, leaving 8 bases of the junction unmatched. The CDR3 is made up of 15 amino acids. The germline V gene encodes CDR1 LGHNA and CDR2 YNFKEQ.

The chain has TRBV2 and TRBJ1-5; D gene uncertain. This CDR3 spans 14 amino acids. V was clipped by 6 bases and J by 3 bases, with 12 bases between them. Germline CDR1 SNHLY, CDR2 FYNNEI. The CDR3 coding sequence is TGTGCCAGCAGCGAAAGGGTTCTCAATCAGCCCCAGCATTTT. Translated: CASSERVLNQPQHF.

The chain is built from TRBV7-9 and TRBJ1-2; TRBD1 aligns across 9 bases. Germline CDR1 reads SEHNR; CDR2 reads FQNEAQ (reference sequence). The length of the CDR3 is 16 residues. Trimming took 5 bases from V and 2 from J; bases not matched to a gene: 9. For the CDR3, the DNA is TGTGCCAGCAGCAACAGCCCCGGGACAGGGAACTATGGCTACACCTTC. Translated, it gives CASSNSPGTGNYGYTF.

The CDR3 spells CASSFQGPRVAGNSPLHF. Here the CDR3 DNA reads TGTGCCAGCAGTTTTCAGGGTCCAAGGGTGGCGGGAAATTCACCCCTCCACTTT. This chain uses TRBV27 with TRBJ1-6; a possible D gene is TRBD1 (5 bases). This CDR3 region has 18 residues. Trimming pared 3 bases from V and 7 bases from J, leaving 22 bases between. From germline, CDR1 is MNHEY and CDR2 SMNVEV (reference sequence).

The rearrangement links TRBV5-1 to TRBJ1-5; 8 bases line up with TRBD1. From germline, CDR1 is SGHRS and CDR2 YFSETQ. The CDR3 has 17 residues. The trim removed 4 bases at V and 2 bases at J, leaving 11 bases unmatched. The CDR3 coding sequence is TGCGCCAGCAGCCTCCTTCCAGGGGGCGGAGGCAATCAGCCCCAGCATTTT. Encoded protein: CASSLLPGGGGNQPQHF.

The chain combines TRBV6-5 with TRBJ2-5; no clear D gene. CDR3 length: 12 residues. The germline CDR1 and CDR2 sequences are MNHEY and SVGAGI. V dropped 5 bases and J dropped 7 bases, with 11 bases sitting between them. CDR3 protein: CASSKNGVTQYF. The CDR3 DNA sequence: TGTGCCAGCAGTAAGAATGGGGTGACCCAGTACTTC.

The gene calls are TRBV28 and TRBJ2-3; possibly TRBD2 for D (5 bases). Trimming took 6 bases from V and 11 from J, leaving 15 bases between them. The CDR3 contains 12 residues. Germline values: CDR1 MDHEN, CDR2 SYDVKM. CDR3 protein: CASSQGLAGQYF. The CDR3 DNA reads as TGTGCCAGCAGCCAAGGGCTAGCTGGGCAGTATTTT.

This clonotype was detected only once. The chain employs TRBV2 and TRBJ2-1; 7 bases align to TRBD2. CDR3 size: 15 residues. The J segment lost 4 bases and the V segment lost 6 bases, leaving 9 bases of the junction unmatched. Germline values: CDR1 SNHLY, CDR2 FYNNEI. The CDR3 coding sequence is TGTGCCAGCAGATCCGGGACTACGACGTACAATGAGCAGTTCTTC. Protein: CASRSGTTTYNEQFF.

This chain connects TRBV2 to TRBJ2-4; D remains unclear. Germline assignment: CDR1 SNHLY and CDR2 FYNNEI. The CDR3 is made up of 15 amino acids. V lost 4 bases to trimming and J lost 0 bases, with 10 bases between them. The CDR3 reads CASSVEDLAKNIQYF. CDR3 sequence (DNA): TGTGCCAGCAGTGTTGAGGATCTAGCCAAAAACATTCAGTACTTC.

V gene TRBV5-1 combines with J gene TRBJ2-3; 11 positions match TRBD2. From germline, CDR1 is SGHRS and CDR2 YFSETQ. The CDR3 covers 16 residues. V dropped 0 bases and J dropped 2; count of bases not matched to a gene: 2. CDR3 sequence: CASSLATSGTTDTQYF. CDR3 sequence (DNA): TGCGCCAGCAGCTTGGCGACTAGCGGGACCACAGATACGCAGTATTTT.

As DNA, the CDR3 is TGTGCCAGTAGTATCGTTAAGGGCACTGAAGCTTTCTTT. Translating it yields CASSIVKGTEAFF. The chain uses TRBV19 and TRBJ1-1; D ambiguous. Germline CDR1 LNHDA, CDR2 SQIVND (reference sequence). V was pared by 3 bases and J by 4 bases, with 9 bases between. The CDR3 has 13 residues.

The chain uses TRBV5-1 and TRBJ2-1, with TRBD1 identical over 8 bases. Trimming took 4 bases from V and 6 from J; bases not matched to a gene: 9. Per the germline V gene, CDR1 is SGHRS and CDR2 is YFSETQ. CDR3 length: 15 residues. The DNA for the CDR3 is TGCGCCAGCAGCGAAACGGGACAGGCCCTCAATGAGCAGTTCTTC. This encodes CASSETGQALNEQFF.

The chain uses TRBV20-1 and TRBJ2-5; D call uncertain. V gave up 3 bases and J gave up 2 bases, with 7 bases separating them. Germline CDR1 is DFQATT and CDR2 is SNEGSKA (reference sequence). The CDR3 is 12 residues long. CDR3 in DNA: TGCAGTGCTAGTTTGCCGCAAGAGACCCAGTACTTC. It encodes CSASLPQETQYF.

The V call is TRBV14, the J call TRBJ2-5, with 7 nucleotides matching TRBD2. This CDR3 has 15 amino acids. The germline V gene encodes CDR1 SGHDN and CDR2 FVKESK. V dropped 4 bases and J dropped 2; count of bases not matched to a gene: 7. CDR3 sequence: CASSLRLAVQETQYF. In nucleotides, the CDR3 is TGTGCCAGCAGCCTGCGACTAGCAGTACAAGAGACCCAGTACTTC.

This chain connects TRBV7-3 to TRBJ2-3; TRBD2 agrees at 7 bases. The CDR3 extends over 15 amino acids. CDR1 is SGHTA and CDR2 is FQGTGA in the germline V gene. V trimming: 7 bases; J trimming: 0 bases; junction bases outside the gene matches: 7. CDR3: CASTDSGRSTDTQYF. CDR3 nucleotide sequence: TGTGCCAGCACGGATAGCGGGCGAAGCACAGATACGCAGTATTTT.

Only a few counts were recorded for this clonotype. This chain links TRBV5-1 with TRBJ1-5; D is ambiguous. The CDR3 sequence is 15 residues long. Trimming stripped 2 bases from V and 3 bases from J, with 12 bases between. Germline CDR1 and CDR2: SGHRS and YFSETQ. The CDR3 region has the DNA TGCGCCAGCAGCTTTAGTGGGAGCCTCAATCAGCCCCAGCATTTT. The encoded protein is CASSFSGSLNQPQHF. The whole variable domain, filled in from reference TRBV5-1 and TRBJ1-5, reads KAGVTQTPRYLIKTRGQQVTLSCSPISGHRSVSWYQQTPGQGLQFLFEYFSETQRNKGNFPGRFSGRQFSNSRSEMNVSTLELGDSALYLCASSFSGSLNQPQHFGDGTRLSIL.

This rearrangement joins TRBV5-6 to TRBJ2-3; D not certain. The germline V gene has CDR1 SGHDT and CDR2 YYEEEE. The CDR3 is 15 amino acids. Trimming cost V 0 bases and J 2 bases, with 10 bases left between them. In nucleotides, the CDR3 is TGTGCCAGCAGCTTGGTGGGCAGTTACACAGATACGCAGTATTTT. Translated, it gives CASSLVGSYTDTQYF. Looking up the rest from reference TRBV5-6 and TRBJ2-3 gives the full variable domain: DAGVTQSPTHLIKTRGQQVTLRCSPKSGHDTVSWYQQALGQGPQFIFQYYEEEERQRGNFPDRFSGHQFPNYSSELNVNALLLGDSALYLCASSLVGSYTDTQYFGPGTRLTVL.

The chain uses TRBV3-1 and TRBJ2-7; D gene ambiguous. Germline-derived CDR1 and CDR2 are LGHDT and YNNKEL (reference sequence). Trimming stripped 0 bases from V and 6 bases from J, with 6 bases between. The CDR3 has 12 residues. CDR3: CASSQENGEQYF. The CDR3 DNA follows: TGTGCCAGCAGCCAAGAGAACGGCGAGCAGTACTTC.

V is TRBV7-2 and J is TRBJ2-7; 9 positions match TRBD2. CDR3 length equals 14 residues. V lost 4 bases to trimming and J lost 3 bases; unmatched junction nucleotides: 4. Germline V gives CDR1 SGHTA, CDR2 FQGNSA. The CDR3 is CASSYSGGDYEQYF. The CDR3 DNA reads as TGTGCCAGCAGCTATAGCGGGGGAGACTACGAGCAGTACTTC. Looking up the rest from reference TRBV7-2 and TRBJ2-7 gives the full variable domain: GAGVSQSPSNKVTEKGKDVELRCDPISGHTALYWYRQSLGQGLEFLIYFQGNSAPDKSGLPSDRFSAERTGGSVSTLTIQRTQQEDSAVYLCASSYSGGDYEQYFGPGTRLTVT.

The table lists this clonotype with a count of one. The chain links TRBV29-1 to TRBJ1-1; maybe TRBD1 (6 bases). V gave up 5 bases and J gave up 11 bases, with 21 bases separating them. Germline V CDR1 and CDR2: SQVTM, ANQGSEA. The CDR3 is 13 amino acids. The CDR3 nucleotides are TGCAGCGTTACCGGGACGGGGGGCCTGTATGCTTTCTTT. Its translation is CSVTGTGGLYAFF.